The 4 T cell receptor beta chains given below trace back to one sample, sequenced in a study of regulatory T cells in long-lasting Graves disease (dated by TCRdb to the early 2020s). The time point label, read with the paper, signifies: persistent/refractory GD, antithyroid drugs over 5 years with positive TRAb. For both TCR sequencing and RNA sequencing, RNA was extracted from PBMCs using TRIzol. The library was made by multiplex PCR. Sequencing took place on an Illumina HiSeq 4000. iRepertoire HTBI primers and Arm-PCR amplification of CDR3 regions were used to construct TCR beta libraries. TCRdb's own reprocessing of the public reads used fastp at Q25 and MiXCR and kept productive beta chains. CDR3 protein sequences are deduplicated, and each keeps its most common genes and DNA. This sample comprises about 460,000 distinct CDR3 sequences, around a fifth of them detected only once. The top ten hold around 13% of the sample.

Sequences were derived from peripheral blood mononuclear cells (PBMCs), sampled when the disease was refractory, from a patient treated with antithyroid drugs. The source of these receptors is a female donor with Graves disease.

This clonotype was observed at least ten times. The V call is TRBV20-1, the J call TRBJ2-4; D perhaps matches TRBD2 (6 bases). Germline CDR1 is DFQATT and CDR2 is SNEGSKA (reference sequence). This CDR3 comprises 13 residues. V lost 6 bases, J lost 3 bases, and 12 bases lay in between. CDR3 sequence (DNA): TGCAGTGCCACACGCGGGATCAAAAACATTCAGTACTTC. This sequence encodes CSATRGIKNIQYF.

V is TRBV29-1 and J is TRBJ2-2; 8 bases match TRBD2. This CDR3 is built from 14 residues. The V segment lost 4 bases and the J segment 6 bases; nucleotides outside the gene matches: 7. Germline V gene lookup returns CDR1 SQVTM and CDR2 ANQGSEA. DNA for the CDR3: TGCAGCGTTGGAGGGACTAGGGGCGCCGGGGAGCTGTTTTTT. This gives the protein CSVGGTRGAGELFF.

The rearrangement joins TRBV7-9 to TRBJ2-3; 8 nucleotides match TRBD2. Looked up from germline, CDR1 is SEHNR and CDR2 is FQNEAQ (reference sequence). This CDR3 is 15 amino acids long. With V trimmed by 2 bases and J by 5 bases, 6 bases remained unmatched. CDR3 DNA sequence: TGTGCCAGCAGCTTAACGTGGCTAGCGGGAGATACGCAGTATTTT. Its translation is CASSLTWLAGDTQYF.

This clonotype was seen only once. This chain uses TRBV20-1 with TRBJ2-2, with D possibly called TRBD1 or TRBD2 (5 bases each). Germline V gene lookup returns CDR1 DFQATT and CDR2 SNEGSKA (reference sequence). This CDR3 spans 16 amino acids. With 3 bases removed from V and 3 bases from J, the gap between germline ends came to 17 bases. The CDR3 DNA reads as TGCAGTGCTAGGCTGGGGGTGCGTGCGGACACCGGGGAGCTGTTTTTT. Its protein product is CSARLGVRADTGELFF.